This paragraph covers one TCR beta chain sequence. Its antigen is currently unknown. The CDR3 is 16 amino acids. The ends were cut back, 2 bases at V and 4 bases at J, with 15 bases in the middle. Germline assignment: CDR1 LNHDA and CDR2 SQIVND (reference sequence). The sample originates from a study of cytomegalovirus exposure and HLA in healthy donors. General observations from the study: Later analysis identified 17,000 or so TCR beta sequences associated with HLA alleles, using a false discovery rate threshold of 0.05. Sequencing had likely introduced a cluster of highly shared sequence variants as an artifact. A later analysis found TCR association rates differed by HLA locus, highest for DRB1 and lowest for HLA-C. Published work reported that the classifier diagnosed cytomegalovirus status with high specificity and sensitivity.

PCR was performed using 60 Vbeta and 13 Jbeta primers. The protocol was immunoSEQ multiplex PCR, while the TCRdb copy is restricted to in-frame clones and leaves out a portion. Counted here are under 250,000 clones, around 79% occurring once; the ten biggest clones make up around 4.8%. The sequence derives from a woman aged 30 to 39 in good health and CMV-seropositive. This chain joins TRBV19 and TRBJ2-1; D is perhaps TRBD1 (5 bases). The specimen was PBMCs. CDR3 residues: CASSILFATAYNEQFF. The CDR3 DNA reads TGTGCCAGTAGTATACTTTTCGCGACAGCTTACAATGAGCAGTTCTTC.